The 32 T cell receptor beta chains in this list originate from one sample, sequenced in a study of T cell responses to AZD1222 COVID-19 vaccine. The assay was immunoSEQ multiplex PCR, and TCRdb's table has in-frame clones only and misses some. In the table there are under 150,000 clones, about 94% of which are singletons. This specimen consisted of peripheral blood, obtained on day 0 of AZD1222 vaccination. Receptors were obtained from an adult in good health.

The gene calls are TRBV5-1 and TRBJ1-2; maybe TRBD1 (5 bases). The germline CDR1 and CDR2 sequences are SGHRS and YFSETQ. The CDR3 is made up of 14 amino acids. The V end lost 0 bases, the J end lost 4 bases, and 10 bases lay between the germline ends. DNA for the CDR3: TGCGCCAGCAGCTTGGGGGGCAAGGTCTATGGCTACACCTTC. It is translated as CASSLGGKVYGYTF.

The J gene is TRBJ2-7, the V gene TRBV2; D is perhaps TRBD2 (6 bases). The germline V gene encodes CDR1 SNHLY and CDR2 FYNNEI. The CDR3 totals 15 residues. The V gene lost 0 bases and the J gene lost 4 bases, with 13 bases spanning the gap. This CDR3 is CASSEAPGGGYEQYF. The CDR3, as DNA: TGTGCCAGCAGTGAAGCTCCCGGGGGAGGATACGAGCAGTACTTC.

The CDR3, as DNA: TGTGCCAGCAGCTTATTGGGACCCGAGAACACTGAAGCTTTCTTT. It specifies CASSLLGPENTEAFF. J is TRBJ1-1 and V is TRBV7-9; possibly TRBD1 for D (5 bases). This CDR3 spans 15 amino acids. CDR1 is SEHNR and CDR2 is FQNEAQ in the germline V gene (reference sequence). Trimming stripped 2 bases from V and 1 base from J, with 11 bases between. The full variable domain, completed using reference TRBV7-9 and TRBJ1-1, is DTGVSQNPRHKITKRGQNVTFRCDPISEHNRLYWYRQTLGQGPEFLTYFQNEAQLEKSRLLSDRFSAERPKGSFSTLEIQRTEQGDSAMYLCASSLLGPENTEAFFGQGTRLTVV.

The rearrangement links TRBV5-1 to TRBJ2-6; D ambiguous. The length of the CDR3 is 17 residues. Germline V gene data show CDR1 as SGHRS and CDR2 as YFSETQ. The ends were cut back, 5 bases at V and 0 bases at J, with 15 bases in the middle. The CDR3 loop is CASRFGSDLSGANVLTF. The DNA for the CDR3 is TGCGCCAGCAGATTTGGTTCTGACCTCTCTGGGGCCAACGTCCTGACTTTC. The full variable domain, in which reference TRBV5-1 and TRBJ2-6 provide the parts outside the CDR3, is KAGVTQTPRYLIKTRGQQVTLSCSPISGHRSVSWYQQTPGQGLQFLFEYFSETQRNKGNFPGRFSGRQFSNSRSEMNVSTLELGDSALYLCASRFGSDLSGANVLTFGAGSRLTVL.

The chain carries TRBV23-1 and TRBJ2-2; the D is unclear. TRBV23-1 has ORF status, its function being uncertain. The CDR3 is 16 amino acids. Trimming stripped 0 bases from V and 0 bases from J, with 8 bases between. CDR3 amino acids: CASSQSRHSNTGELFF. As DNA, the CDR3 is TGCGCCAGCAGTCAATCGAGGCACTCGAACACCGGGGAGCTGTTTTTT.

The V gene is TRBV2, the J gene TRBJ2-5; D uncertain. Germline V gene data show CDR1 as SNHLY and CDR2 as FYNNEI. Trimming removed 1 base at V and 5 bases at J, with 5 bases between. The CDR3 sequence is 12 residues long. CDR3 protein: CASSEGRETQYF. The CDR3 DNA reads TGTGCCAGCAGTGAAGGCCGGGAGACCCAGTACTTC.

The V and J genes are TRBV18 and TRBJ1-2; TRBD1 agrees at 7 bases. The ends lost 2 bases at V and 3 bases at J; junction bases unmatched: 15. The CDR3 runs to 18 residues. Per the germline V gene, CDR1 is KGHSH and CDR2 is LQKENI. For the CDR3, the DNA is TGTGCCAGCTCACCAGAGCATCGGACAGGTCTTGCTCACTATGGCTACACCTTC. Its protein product is CASSPEHRTGLAHYGYTF.

The rearrangement joins TRBV7-9 to TRBJ1-2; D gene unclear. Germline V gene sequence: CDR1 SEHNR, CDR2 FQNEAQ (reference sequence). This CDR3 has 14 amino acids. Trimming removed 1 base from V and 8 bases from J, with 14 bases in between. CDR3 nucleotide sequence: TGTGCCAGCAGCTTAGATGTGACCTGGAAGGGCTACACCTTC. As protein: CASSLDVTWKGYTF.

V usage is TRBV9 and J usage is TRBJ2-3; D not certain. The length of the CDR3 is 13 residues. Germline V gives CDR1 SGDLS, CDR2 YYNGEE. The germline V and J ends were trimmed by 4 bases and 1 base, with 7 bases remaining between them. The CDR3 DNA reads as TGTGCCAGCAGCCCTACAGGCACAGATACGCAGTATTTT. It specifies CASSPTGTDTQYF.

The J gene is TRBJ1-2, the V gene TRBV18; D unresolved. V lost 1 base and J 4 bases, leaving 16 bases between the germline ends. Germline CDR1 and CDR2: KGHSH and LQKENI. The CDR3 is 16 residues long. CDR3 nucleotides: TGTGCCAGCTCACCACAGTCGAACCCGAGGACCTATGGCTACACCTTC. Translated, it gives CASSPQSNPRTYGYTF.

The chain couples TRBV7-8 to TRBJ2-1; 9 bases agree with TRBD2. The length of the CDR3 is 16 residues. Germline V gene sequence: CDR1 SGHVS, CDR2 FQNEAQ. Unmatched junction bases numbered 7, after V lost 5 bases and J lost 2 bases. CDR3 sequence reads: CASSVNSGGTYNEQFF. The CDR3 nucleotides are TGTGCCAGCAGCGTTAATAGCGGGGGCACCTACAATGAGCAGTTCTTC.

V usage is TRBV23-1 and J usage is TRBJ2-3, with 8 bases that match TRBD1. TRBV23-1 is placed among ORFs of uncertain function. V was clipped by 7 bases and J by 2 bases; unmatched bases: 11. The length of the CDR3 is 16 residues. The CDR3 DNA sequence: TGCGCCAGCACCGGGACAGGCACGTCAACCACAGATACGCAGTATTTT. This encodes CASTGTGTSTTDTQYF.

The rearrangement uses TRBV9 and TRBJ1-3; TRBD1 aligns across 7 bases. With V trimmed by 3 bases and J by 12 bases, 12 bases remained unmatched. CDR1 is SGDLS, CDR2 YYNGEE, per germline. CDR3 length: 14 residues. Here the CDR3 reads CASSEGQRDPGIYF. DNA of the CDR3: TGTGCCAGCAGCGAGGGACAGAGGGACCCCGGCATATATTTT.

This rearrangement joins TRBV27 to TRBJ2-1, with 9 bases that match TRBD1. CDR3 length: 17 residues. Per germline, CDR1 MNHEY and CDR2 SMNVEV (reference sequence). V lost 5 bases, J lost 2 bases, and 10 bases stayed unmatched. The CDR3 spells CASSPISGQGTYNEQFF. The CDR3 nucleotides are TGTGCCAGCAGTCCCATCTCAGGACAGGGGACCTACAATGAGCAGTTCTTC.

The chain combines TRBV18 with TRBJ1-1; TRBD1 is a possible D gene (6 bases). V was pared by 3 bases and J by 11 bases, with 19 bases between. Germline V gene sequence: CDR1 KGHSH, CDR2 LQKENI. This CDR3 has 14 residues. The CDR3 coding sequence is TGTGCCAGCTCACCTGGGGGGGCGCGGGGGAACGCTTTCTTT. This translates into CASSPGGARGNAFF.

This chain uses TRBV2 with TRBJ2-4; D is undetermined. In germline, CDR1 is SNHLY, CDR2 FYNNEI. V lost 6 bases and J lost 15, with 12 bases in between. The CDR3 runs 10 residues. CDR3 region: CASSYLPGYF. DNA of the CDR3: TGTGCCAGCAGCTATCTTCCAGGGTACTTC.

V gene TRBV18 combines with J gene TRBJ1-2; TRBD1 is a possible D gene (6 bases). V lost 4 bases and J lost 8, with 20 bases in between. The CDR3 consists of 15 residues. Germline V gene sequence: CDR1 KGHSH, CDR2 LQKENI. In DNA, the CDR3 is TGTGCCAGCTCACTTCGGACAGACAGCTCGGGGGGCTACACCTTC. It encodes CASSLRTDSSGGYTF.

This chain joins TRBV18 and TRBJ2-2; TRBD1 matches at 9 bases. The junction had 2 bases not matched to a gene; V was cut back by 6 bases and J by 0 bases. The CDR3 has 15 residues. Germline CDR1 KGHSH, CDR2 LQKENI. The CDR3 bases are TGTGCCAGCTCCAGGGACAGGGCGAACACCGGGGAGCTGTTTTTT. Translated: CASSRDRANTGELFF.

V is TRBV11-2 and J is TRBJ2-1, with 9 bases lining up with TRBD1. This CDR3 spans 16 amino acids. V was pared by 4 bases and J by 10 bases, with 14 bases of the junction left unmatched. Per germline, CDR1 SGHAT and CDR2 FQNNGV. CDR3 amino acids: CASSSPGPGQGLEQFF. CDR3 nucleotides: TGTGCCAGCAGCTCGCCTGGACCGGGACAGGGTTTGGAGCAGTTCTTC.

This clone was observed once. The CDR3 bases are TGTGCCAGCAGGAGAGCCACAGGGCCGACAGATACGCAGTATTTT. The encoded protein is CASRRATGPTDTQYF. The chain uses TRBV5-4 and TRBJ2-3, with D perhaps matching TRBD1 (6 bases). The V end was cut by 5 bases, the J end by 3 bases, with 16 bases between. This CDR3 spans 15 amino acids. Germline values: CDR1 SGHNT, CDR2 YYREEE (reference sequence).

The table lists this clone with a few counts. The rearrangement joins TRBV14 to TRBJ1-2; the D gene is possibly TRBD1 (6 bases). CDR1 SGHDN and CDR2 FVKESK come from the germline V gene. The CDR3 is 14 amino acids. The ends were cut back, 4 bases at V and 8 bases at J, with 17 bases in the middle. CDR3 nucleotides: TGTGCCAGCAGCCTCACGGGCAGGGGTCTCGGCTACACCTTC. Amino acids: CASSLTGRGLGYTF.

CDR3 nucleotide sequence: TGTGCCAGCAGCTTAGCGGCAGGTAGATGGGAGACCCAGTACTTC. Its translation is CASSLAAGRWETQYF. The V and J genes are TRBV7-6 and TRBJ2-5; no definite D call. V lost 0 bases and J 5 bases, leaving 13 bases between the germline ends. The CDR3 covers 15 residues. Germline V gene sequence: CDR1 SGHVS, CDR2 FNYEAQ.

CDR3 nucleotide sequence: TGTGCCAGCAGCCAGGTGGGCACCCAAGCCGGGGAGCTGTTTTTT. Residues: CASSQVGTQAGELFF. The J gene is TRBJ2-2, the V gene TRBV7-8; D gene ambiguous. This CDR3 is 15 amino acids long. Germline V lookup: CDR1 SGHVS, CDR2 FQNEAQ. The V end lost 5 bases, the J end lost 6 bases, and 16 bases lay between the germline ends.

This clone was recorded once. The chain uses TRBV4-1 and TRBJ1-6; no clear D gene. The CDR3 loop spans 13 amino acids. Germline assignment: CDR1 MGHRA and CDR2 YSYEKL. Trimming removed 0 bases at V and 10 bases at J, with 7 bases between. The CDR3 nucleotides are TGCGCCAGCAGCCAAGACACGAGGTCACCCCTCCACTTT. Translating gives CASSQDTRSPLHF.

Here the CDR3 DNA reads TGCAGTGCTAGTGATCCAGGCAGGGACGCGTTCTACGAGCAGTACTTC. This encodes CSASDPGRDAFYEQYF. The chain links TRBV20-1 to TRBJ2-7; either TRBD1 or TRBD2 may fit D (5 bases each). The CDR3 has 16 amino acids. The V gene's germline CDR1 is DFQATT and CDR2 SNEGSKA (reference sequence). The V end lost 3 bases, the J end lost 3 bases, and 21 bases lay between the germline ends.

V usage is TRBV20-1 and J usage is TRBJ1-4; D not resolved. The CDR3 contains 13 residues. Germline V gene lookup returns CDR1 DFQATT and CDR2 SNEGSKA (reference sequence). The V gene lost 3 bases and the J gene lost 3 bases, with 8 bases spanning the gap. As DNA, the CDR3 is TGCAGTGCTAGTGGTGAAGCTAATGAAAAACTGTTTTTT. Translated: CSASGEANEKLFF.

The chain uses TRBV12-3 or TRBV12-4 and TRBJ1-4; D unclear. The CDR3 length is 13 residues. Trimming took off 6 bases at V and 8 bases at J, with 13 bases between the two ends. The chain's CDR3 is CASSPQWAEKLFF. CDR3 bases: TGTGCCAGCAGCCCCCAGTGGGCGGAAAAACTGTTTTTT.

V and J are TRBV7-6 and TRBJ2-3; TRBD2 agrees at 10 bases. J gave up 2 bases and V 5 bases, and 7 bases lay outside the gene matches. The germline V gene encodes CDR1 SGHVS and CDR2 FNYEAQ. The CDR3 consists of 16 residues. The CDR3 sequence: CASSPSLAGSTDTQYF. CDR3 bases: TGTGCCAGCAGCCCTTCACTAGCGGGGTCCACAGATACGCAGTATTTT.

The rearrangement uses TRBV5-6 and TRBJ1-1, with D uncertain. V dropped 3 bases and J dropped 5 bases, with 11 bases sitting between them. Germline-derived CDR1 and CDR2 are SGHDT and YYEEEE. The CDR3 contains 13 residues. DNA for the CDR3: TGTGCCAGCAGCTGGGGAGCCCCGACTGAAGCTTTCTTT. This translates into CASSWGAPTEAFF.

The chain links TRBV30 to TRBJ2-3; D gene unclear. The ends were cut back, 2 bases at V and 6 bases at J, with 9 bases in the middle. Germline CDR1 reads GTSNPN; CDR2 reads SVGIG (reference sequence). The CDR3 has 12 amino acids. CDR3 in DNA: TGTGCCTGGAGTTTCGGAAGGGATACGCAGTATTTT. Translating gives CAWSFGRDTQYF.

The J gene is TRBJ1-4, the V gene TRBV5-6, with D unclear. The CDR3 runs to 15 residues. Germline CDR1 SGHDT, CDR2 YYEEEE. V lost 4 bases, J lost 5 bases, and 15 bases lay in between. The CDR3, as DNA: TGTGCCAGCAGCCCGGCGCGACGAACGAATGAAAAACTGTTTTTT. Translation gives CASSPARRTNEKLFF.

The chain is built from TRBV15 and TRBJ1-3, with unresolved D. Germline values: CDR1 LNHNV, CDR2 YYDKDF (reference sequence). The CDR3 covers 14 residues. V dropped 4 bases and J dropped 0 bases, with 7 bases sitting between them. CDR3 sequence (DNA): TGTGCCACCAGCAACGGAGTCTCTGGAAACACCATATATTTT. Its translation is CATSNGVSGNTIYF.